Listed below are T cell receptor beta chains from one sample, sequenced in a study of cytomegalovirus exposure and HLA in healthy donors. Profiled with immunoSEQ multiplex PCR; TCRdb holds only in-frame clones, not every one. The table has 14,000 or so clones, about 60% seen once; the top ten hold under 20%. The specimen sequenced was PBMCs. The receptors were gathered from a woman in her fifties or sixties in good health and CMV-seropositive. CDR3s include the opening cysteine and the closing phenylalanine or tryptophan. A D gene is named only where the DNA matches it firmly. Clone size appears in some rows only: once, few, many, or a class for an expanded clone.

clone size	V gene	D gene	J gene	CDR3 DNA	CDR3 protein
.	TRBV28	TRBD1	TRBJ2-5	TGTGCCAGCAGTGGACAGGGTATGACCCAGTACTTC	CASSGQGMTQYF
.	TRBV30	TRBD1	TRBJ1-2	TGTGCCTGGAGTGGGTCAGGGGGTGGCTACACCTTC	CAWSGSGGGYTF
.	TRBV28	.	TRBJ1-2	TGTGCCAGCAGCCAACAGGGAAACTATGGCTACACCTTC	CASSQQGNYGYTF
once	TRBV29-1	TRBD1	TRBJ2-7	TGCAGCGTTGAAGAGGACAGGGGAACCTACGAGCAGTACTTC	CSVEEDRGTYEQYF
few	TRBV29-1	.	TRBJ1-1	TGCAGCGTTGTGACAGCTTTAAACACTGAAGCTTTCTTT	CSVVTALNTEAFF
.	TRBV9	TRBD2	TRBJ2-1	TGTGCCAGCTCCGTCGTTCCGGGGGGCTACAATGAGCAGTTCTTC	CASSVVPGGYNEQFF
few	TRBV27	.	TRBJ1-2	TGTGCCAGCAGTTCGTCGGGAGACTATGGCTACACCTTC	CASSSSGDYGYTF
.	TRBV28	.	TRBJ1-2	TGTGCCAGCAGTTTAGACAGGAACTATGGCTACACCTTC	CASSLDRNYGYTF
.	TRBV30	.	TRBJ1-3	TGTGCCGCCGGGGCGGGGGTCACCATATATTTT	CAAGAGVTIYF
.	TRBV27	.	TRBJ1-1	TGTGCCAGCCGCGCGGTCGCGAACACTGAAGCTTTCTTT	CASRAVANTEAFF
.	TRBV27	TRBD2	TRBJ2-1	TGTGCCAGCAGTTTAATCGGGAGGGAGCAGTTCTTC	CASSLIGREQFF
few	TRBV29-1	TRBD1	TRBJ2-7	TGCAGCGTTGGCAACAGGGGGGACTACGAGCAGTACTTC	CSVGNRGDYEQYF
.	TRBV12-5	.	TRBJ2-1	TGTGCTAGTTCCTTACAGGGTGAGCAGTTCTTC	CASSLQGEQFF
.	TRBV30	.	TRBJ2-7	TGTGCCTGGAGTCTCAGCCAACGACGGACAGGGAGGGTCTACGAGCAGTACTTC	CAWSLSQRRTGRVYEQYF
.	TRBV29-1	TRBD1	TRBJ2-5	TGCAGCGTTGTTCCGGCAGGGACAGCTGACCAGTACTTC	CSVVPAGTADQYF
.	TRBV7-2	TRBD2	TRBJ2-2	TGTGCCAGCAGCCCCGTTAGCCTAGCGGGAGCCGGGGAGCTGTTTTTT	CASSPVSLAGAGELFF
.	TRBV20-1	.	TRBJ1-1	TGCAGAGGGGGGGGGAACACTGAAGCTTTCTTT	CRGGGNTEAFF
.	TRBV6-5	.	TRBJ1-3	TGTGCCAGCAGTCCACAAAGTGTAAATAGAAACACCATATATTTT	CASSPQSVNRNTIYF
medium-sized	TRBV28	TRBD2	TRBJ2-1	TGTGCCAGCAGTTCCCCGGTAGCGGGAGCGAATGAGCAGTTCTTC	CASSSPVAGANEQFF
.	TRBV30	.	TRBJ1-2	TGTGCCTGGAGTTTACGGAACTATGGCTACACCTTC	CAWSLRNYGYTF
.	TRBV18	TRBD1	TRBJ2-1	TGTGCCAGCTCGACACAGGGGGGTGAGCAGTTCTTC	CASSTQGGEQFF
.	TRBV29-1	.	TRBJ2-5	TGCAGCGTTGTCCCAGGAAACCAAGAGACCCAGTACTTC	CSVVPGNQETQYF